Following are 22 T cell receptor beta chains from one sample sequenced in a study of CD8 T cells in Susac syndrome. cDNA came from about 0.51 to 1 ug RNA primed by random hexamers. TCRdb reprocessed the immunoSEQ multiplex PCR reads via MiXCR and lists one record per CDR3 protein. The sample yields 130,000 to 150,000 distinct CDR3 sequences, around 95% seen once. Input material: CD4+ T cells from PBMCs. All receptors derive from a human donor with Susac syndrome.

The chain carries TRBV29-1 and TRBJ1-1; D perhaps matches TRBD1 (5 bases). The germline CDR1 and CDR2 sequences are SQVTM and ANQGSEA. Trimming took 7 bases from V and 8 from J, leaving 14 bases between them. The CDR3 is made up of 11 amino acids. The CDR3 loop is CSAQGGLEAFF. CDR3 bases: TGCAGCGCCCAGGGAGGGCTAGAAGCTTTCTTT.

CDR3 sequence (DNA): TGTGCCAGCAGCGTAGCTCTGGCGGATACGCAGTATTTT. Residues: CASSVALADTQYF. This sequence joins TRBV9 and TRBJ2-3; D call uncertain. This CDR3 is built from 13 residues. CDR1 is SGDLS, CDR2 YYNGEE, per germline. V gave up 0 bases and J gave up 6 bases, with 8 bases separating them.

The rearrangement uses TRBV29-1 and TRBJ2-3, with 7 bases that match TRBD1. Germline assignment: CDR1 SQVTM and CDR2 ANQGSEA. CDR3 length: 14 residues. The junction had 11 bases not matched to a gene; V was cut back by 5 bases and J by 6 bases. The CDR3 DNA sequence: TGCAGCGTTTTAATTCAGGGGGAAGGGGATACGCAGTATTTT. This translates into CSVLIQGEGDTQYF.

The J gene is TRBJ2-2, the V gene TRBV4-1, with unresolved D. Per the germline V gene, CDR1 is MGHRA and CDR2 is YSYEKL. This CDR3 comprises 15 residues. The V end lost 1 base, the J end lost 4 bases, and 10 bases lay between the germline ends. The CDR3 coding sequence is TGCGCCAGCAGCCAAGTACCAGTTGCCACCGGGGAGCTGTTTTTT. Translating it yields CASSQVPVATGELFF.

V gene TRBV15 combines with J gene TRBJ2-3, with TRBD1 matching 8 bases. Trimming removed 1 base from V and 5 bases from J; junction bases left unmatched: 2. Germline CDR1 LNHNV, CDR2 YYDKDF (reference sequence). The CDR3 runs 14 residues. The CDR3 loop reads CATSRGGQVDTQYF. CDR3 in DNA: TGTGCCACCAGCAGAGGGGGACAGGTAGATACGCAGTATTTT.

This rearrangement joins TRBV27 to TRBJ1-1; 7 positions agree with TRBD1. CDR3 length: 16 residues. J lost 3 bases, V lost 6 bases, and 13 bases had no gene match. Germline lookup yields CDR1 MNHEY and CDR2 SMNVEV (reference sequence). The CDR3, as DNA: TGTGCCAGCAGGACCGGCAGGGGGTTGGCGGACACTGAAGCTTTCTTT. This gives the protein CASRTGRGLADTEAFF.

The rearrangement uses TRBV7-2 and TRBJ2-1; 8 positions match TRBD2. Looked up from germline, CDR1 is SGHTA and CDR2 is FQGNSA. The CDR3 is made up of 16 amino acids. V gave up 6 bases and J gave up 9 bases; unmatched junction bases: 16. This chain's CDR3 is CASSPLPSGSRAEQFF. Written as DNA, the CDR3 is TGTGCCAGCAGTCCCTTGCCCAGCGGGAGTAGAGCTGAGCAGTTCTTC.

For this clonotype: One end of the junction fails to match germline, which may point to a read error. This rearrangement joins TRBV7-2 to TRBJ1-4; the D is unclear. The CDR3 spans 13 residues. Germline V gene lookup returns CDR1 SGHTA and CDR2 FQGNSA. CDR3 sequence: CASSRGFNGKLFF. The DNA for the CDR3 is TGTGCCAGCAGCCGGGGTTTCAATGGAAAACTGTTTTTT.

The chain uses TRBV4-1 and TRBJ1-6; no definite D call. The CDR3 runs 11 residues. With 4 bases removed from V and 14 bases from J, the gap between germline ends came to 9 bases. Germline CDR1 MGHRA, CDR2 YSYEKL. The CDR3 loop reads CASSRDGTLHF. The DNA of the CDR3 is TGCGCCAGCAGCCGGGATGGGACCCTCCACTTT.

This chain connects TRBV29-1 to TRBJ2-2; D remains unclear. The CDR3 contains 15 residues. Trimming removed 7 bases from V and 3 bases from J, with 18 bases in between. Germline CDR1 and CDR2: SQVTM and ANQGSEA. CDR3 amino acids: CSASLALIHTGELFF. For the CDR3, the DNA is TGCAGCGCCTCTCTGGCCCTAATCCACACCGGGGAGCTGTTTTTT.

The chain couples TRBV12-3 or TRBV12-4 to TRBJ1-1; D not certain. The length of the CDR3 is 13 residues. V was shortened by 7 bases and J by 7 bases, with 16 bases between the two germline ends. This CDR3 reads CASNLVERGEAFF. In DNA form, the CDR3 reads TGTGCCAGCAACCTAGTCGAGCGCGGTGAAGCTTTCTTT.

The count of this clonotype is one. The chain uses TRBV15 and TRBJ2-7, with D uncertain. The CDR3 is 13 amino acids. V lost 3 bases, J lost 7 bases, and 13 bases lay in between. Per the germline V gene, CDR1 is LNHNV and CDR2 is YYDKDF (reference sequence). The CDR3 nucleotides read TGTGCCACCAGCAGGTCGGACGAAGAGGAGCAGTACTTC. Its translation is CATSRSDEEEQYF.

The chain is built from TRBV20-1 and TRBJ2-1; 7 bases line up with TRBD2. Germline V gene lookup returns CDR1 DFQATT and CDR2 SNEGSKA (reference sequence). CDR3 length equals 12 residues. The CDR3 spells CGCRGVPTEQFF. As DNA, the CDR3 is TGCGGATGCCGGGGGGTCCCCACTGAGCAGTTCTTC.

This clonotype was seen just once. The CDR3: CSVGGDRGYTF. In nucleotides, the CDR3 is TGCAGCGTAGGGGGAGACCGTGGCTACACCTTC. The chain combines TRBV29-1 with TRBJ1-2; D perhaps matches TRBD1 (6 bases). Trimming stripped 6 bases from V and 7 bases from J, with 12 bases between. Germline V gives CDR1 SQVTM, CDR2 ANQGSEA. The CDR3 is 11 amino acids.

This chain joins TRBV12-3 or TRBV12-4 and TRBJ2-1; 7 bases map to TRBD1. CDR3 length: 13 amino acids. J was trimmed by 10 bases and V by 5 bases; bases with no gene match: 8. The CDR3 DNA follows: TGTGCCAGCAGTCGACACGGACAGGCCGAGCAGTTCTTC. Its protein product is CASSRHGQAEQFF.

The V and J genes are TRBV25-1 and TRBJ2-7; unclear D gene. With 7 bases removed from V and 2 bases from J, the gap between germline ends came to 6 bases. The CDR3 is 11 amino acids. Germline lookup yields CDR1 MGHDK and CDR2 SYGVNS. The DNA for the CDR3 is TGTGCCAGCACTGGTACCTACGAGCAGTACTTC. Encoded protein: CASTGTYEQYF.

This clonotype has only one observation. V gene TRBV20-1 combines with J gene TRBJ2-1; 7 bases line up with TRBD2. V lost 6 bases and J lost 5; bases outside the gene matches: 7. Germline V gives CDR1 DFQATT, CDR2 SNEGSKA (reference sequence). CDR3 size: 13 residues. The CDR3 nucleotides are TGCAGTGCCATAAGCGGGAACCACAATGAGCAGTTCTTC. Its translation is CSAISGNHNEQFF.

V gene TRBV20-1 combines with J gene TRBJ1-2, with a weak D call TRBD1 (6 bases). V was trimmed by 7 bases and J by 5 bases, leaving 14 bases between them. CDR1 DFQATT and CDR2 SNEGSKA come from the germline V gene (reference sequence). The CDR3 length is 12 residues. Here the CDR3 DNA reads TGCAGTGTTTGGACAGAAGCTTATGGCTACACCTTC. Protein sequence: CSVWTEAYGYTF.

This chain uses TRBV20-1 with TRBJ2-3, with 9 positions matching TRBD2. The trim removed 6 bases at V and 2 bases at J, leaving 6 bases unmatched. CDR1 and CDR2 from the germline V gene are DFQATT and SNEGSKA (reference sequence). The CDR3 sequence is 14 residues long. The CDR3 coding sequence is TGCAGTGCCCCGGGACTAGCATTCACAGATACGCAGTATTTT. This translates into CSAPGLAFTDTQYF.

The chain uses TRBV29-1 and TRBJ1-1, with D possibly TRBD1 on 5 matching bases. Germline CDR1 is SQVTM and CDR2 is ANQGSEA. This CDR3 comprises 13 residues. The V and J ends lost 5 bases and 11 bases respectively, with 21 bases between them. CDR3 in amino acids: CSVQRQFSFEAFF. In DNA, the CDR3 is TGCAGCGTTCAAAGACAGTTCTCCTTTGAGGCTTTCTTT.

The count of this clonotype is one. CDR3 in DNA: TGTGCCAGCAGCTTATCATCGGCCAGTGGAACTGAAGCTTTCTTT. This encodes CASSLSSASGTEAFF. The gene calls are TRBV7-3 and TRBJ1-1; D is uncertain. V gave up 2 bases and J gave up 5 bases, with 15 bases separating them. This CDR3 is built from 15 residues. Germline loops: CDR1 SGHTA, CDR2 FQGTGA.

As DNA, the CDR3 is TGTGCCAGTAGTGAGCGGGGGGGGACAGAGACCCAGTACTTC. Protein product: CASSERGGTETQYF. The J gene is TRBJ2-5, the V gene TRBV19; 10 bases line up with TRBD2. V lost 5 bases and J lost 4; bases outside the gene matches: 4. CDR1 is LNHDA and CDR2 is SQIVND in the germline V gene (reference sequence). The CDR3 length is 14 residues.